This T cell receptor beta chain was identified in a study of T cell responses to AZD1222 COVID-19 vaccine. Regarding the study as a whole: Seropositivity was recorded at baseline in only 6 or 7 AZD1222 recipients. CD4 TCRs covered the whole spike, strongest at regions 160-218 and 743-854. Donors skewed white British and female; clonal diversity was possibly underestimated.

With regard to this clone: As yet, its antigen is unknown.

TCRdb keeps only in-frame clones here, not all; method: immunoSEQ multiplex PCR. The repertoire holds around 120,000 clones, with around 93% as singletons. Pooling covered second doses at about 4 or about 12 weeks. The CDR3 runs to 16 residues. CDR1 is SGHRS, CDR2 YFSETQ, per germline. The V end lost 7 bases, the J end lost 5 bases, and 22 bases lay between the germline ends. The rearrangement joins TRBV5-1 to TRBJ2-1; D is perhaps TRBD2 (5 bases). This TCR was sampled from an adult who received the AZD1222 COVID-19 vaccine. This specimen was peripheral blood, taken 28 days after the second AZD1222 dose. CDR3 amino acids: CASAPSAGLGDNEQFF. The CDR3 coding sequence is TGCGCCAGCGCCCCAAGTGCGGGCCTTGGCGACAATGAGCAGTTCTTC. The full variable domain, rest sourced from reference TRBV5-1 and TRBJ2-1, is KAGVTQTPRYLIKTRGQQVTLSCSPISGHRSVSWYQQTPGQGLQFLFEYFSETQRNKGNFPGRFSGRQFSNSRSEMNVSTLELGDSALYLCASAPSAGLGDNEQFFGPGTRLTVL.